This T cell receptor (beta chain) was captured in a study of shared clonotypes between healthy human individuals. Method: immunoSEQ multiplex PCR; TCRdb's copy keeps in-frame clones and lacks some. The sample records some 1.1 million clones, 70% to 80% being singletons. Source material: memory CD4+ T cells from PBMCs. The subset was: CD45RA-negative fraction. This TCR was sampled from a man in his late teens or twenties in good health. Some clones in this sample may be carry-over from other donors' samples.

CDR3 DNA sequence: TGTGCCAGCAGCTTAACGGCGCAGGCCTACGAGCAGTACTTC. This gives the protein CASSLTAQAYEQYF. The chain carries TRBV7-8 and TRBJ2-7; D gene ambiguous. The CDR3 sequence is 14 residues long. Looked up from germline, CDR1 is SGHVS and CDR2 is FQNEAQ. Between the trimmed V and J ends, which lost 2 bases and 2 bases, there was a span of 10 bases.